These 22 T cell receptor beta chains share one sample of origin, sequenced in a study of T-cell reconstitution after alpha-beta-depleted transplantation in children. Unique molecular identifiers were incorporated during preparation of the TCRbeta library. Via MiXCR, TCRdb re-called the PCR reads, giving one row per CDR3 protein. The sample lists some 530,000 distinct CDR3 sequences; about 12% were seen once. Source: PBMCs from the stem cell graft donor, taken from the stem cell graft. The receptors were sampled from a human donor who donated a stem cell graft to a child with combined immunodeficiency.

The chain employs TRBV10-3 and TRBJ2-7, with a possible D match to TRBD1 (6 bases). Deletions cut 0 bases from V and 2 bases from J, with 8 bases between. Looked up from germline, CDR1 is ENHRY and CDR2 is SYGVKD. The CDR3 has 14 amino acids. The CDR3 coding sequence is TGTGCCATCAGTGAGTCTCCAGGGGCCTACGAGCAGTACTTC. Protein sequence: CAISESPGAYEQYF.

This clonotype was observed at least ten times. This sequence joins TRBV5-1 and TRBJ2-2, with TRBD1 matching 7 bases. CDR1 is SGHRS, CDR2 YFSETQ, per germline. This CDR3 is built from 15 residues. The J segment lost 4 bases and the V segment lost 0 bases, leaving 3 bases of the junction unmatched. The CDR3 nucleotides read TGCGCCAGCAGCTTGGGACAGGGTGTCACCGGGGAGCTGTTTTTT. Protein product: CASSLGQGVTGELFF.

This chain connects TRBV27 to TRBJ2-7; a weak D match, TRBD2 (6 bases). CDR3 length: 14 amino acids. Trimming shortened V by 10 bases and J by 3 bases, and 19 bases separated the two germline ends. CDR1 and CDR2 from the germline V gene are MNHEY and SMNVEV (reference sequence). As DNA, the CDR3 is TGTGCCACCCGGTCGGGGGTTGCGAGCTACGAGCAGTACTTC. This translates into CATRSGVASYEQYF.

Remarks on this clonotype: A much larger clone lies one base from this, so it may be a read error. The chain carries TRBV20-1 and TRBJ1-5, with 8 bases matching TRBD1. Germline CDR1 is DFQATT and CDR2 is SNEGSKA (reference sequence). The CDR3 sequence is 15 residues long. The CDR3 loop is CCARPPDRENQPQHF. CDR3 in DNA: TGCTGTGCTAGACCCCCGGACAGGGAGAATCAGCCCCAGCATTTT.

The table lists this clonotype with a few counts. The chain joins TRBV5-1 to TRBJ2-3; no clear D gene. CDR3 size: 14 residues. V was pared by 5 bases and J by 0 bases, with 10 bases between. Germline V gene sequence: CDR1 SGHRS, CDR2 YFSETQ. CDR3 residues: CASSEQSSTDTQYF. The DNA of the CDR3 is TGCGCCAGCAGTGAACAGTCTAGCACAGATACGCAGTATTTT.

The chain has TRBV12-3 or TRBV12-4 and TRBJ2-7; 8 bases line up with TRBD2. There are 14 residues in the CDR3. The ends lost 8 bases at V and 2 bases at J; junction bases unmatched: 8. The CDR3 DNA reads TGTGCCAGCCGAATTAGCGGGATGACCTACGAGCAGTACTTC. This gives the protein CASRISGMTYEQYF.

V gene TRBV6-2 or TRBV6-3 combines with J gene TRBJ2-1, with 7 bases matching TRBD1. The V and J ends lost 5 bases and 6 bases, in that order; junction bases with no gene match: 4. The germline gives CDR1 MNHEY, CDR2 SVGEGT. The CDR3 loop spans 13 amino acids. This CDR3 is CASSPNRGNEQFF. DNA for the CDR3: TGTGCCAGCAGTCCCAACAGGGGCAATGAGCAGTTCTTC.

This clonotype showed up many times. For the CDR3, the DNA is TGTGCCAGCAGTTTAGATAATCCGCCGACGGTCGGGTACTTC. It codes for CASSLDNPPTVGYF. The chain uses TRBV12-3 or TRBV12-4 and TRBJ2-5; D uncertain. V lost 1 base, J lost 13 bases, and 19 bases lay in between. The CDR3 has 14 residues.

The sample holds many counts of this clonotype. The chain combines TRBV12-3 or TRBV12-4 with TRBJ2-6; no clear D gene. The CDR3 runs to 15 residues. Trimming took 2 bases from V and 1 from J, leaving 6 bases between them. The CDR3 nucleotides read TGTGCCAGCAGTTTATGGGATTCTGGGGCCAACGTCCTGACTTTC. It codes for CASSLWDSGANVLTF.

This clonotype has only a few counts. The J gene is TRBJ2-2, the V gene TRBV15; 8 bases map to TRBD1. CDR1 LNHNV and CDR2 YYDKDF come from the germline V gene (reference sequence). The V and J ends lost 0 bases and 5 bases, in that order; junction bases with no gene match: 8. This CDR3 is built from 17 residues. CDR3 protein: CATSRETRTGITGELFF. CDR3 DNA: TGTGCCACCAGCAGAGAGACGCGGACAGGGATAACCGGGGAGCTGTTTTTT.

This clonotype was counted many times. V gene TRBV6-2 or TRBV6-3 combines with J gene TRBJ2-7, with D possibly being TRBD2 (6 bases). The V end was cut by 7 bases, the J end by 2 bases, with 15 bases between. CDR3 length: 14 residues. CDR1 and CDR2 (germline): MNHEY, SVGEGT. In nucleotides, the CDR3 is TGTGCCAGCATTTCACCGGGACTTACCTACGAGCAGTACTTC. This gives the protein CASISPGLTYEQYF.

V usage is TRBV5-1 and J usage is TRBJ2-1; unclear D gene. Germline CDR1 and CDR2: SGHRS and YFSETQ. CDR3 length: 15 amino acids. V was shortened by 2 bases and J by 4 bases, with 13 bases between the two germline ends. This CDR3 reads CASSFVDEQYNEQFF. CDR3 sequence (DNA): TGCGCCAGCAGCTTTGTGGACGAACAATACAATGAGCAGTTCTTC.

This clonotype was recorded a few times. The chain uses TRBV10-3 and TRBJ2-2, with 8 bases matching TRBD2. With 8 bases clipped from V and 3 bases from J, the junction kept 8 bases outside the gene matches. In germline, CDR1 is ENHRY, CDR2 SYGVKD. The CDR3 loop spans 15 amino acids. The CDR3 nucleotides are TGTGCCATCGGGGCAGCGGGAGAGCACACCGGGGAGCTGTTTTTT. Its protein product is CAIGAAGEHTGELFF.

The CDR3 sequence is CASSLGRRTDPSYEQYF. The CDR3 DNA reads TGTGCCAGCAGTTTAGGCCGGAGGACCGATCCGTCCTACGAGCAGTACTTC. The V gene is TRBV12-3 or TRBV12-4, the J gene TRBJ2-7, with D possibly being TRBD2 (5 bases). Between the trimmed V and J ends, which lost 1 base and 1 base, there was a span of 17 bases. The CDR3 spans 17 residues.

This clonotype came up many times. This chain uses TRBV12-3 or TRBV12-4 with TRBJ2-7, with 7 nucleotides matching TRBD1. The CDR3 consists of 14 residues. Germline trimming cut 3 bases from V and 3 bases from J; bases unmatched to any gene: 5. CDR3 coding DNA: TGTGCCAGCAGTTTTGGACAGGCCAGCTACGAGCAGTACTTC. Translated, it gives CASSFGQASYEQYF.

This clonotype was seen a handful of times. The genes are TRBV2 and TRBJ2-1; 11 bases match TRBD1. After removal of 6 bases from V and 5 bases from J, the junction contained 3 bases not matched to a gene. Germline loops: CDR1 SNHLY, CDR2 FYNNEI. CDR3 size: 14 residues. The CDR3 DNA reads TGTGCCAGCAGGGACAGGGGGCACGACAATGAGCAGTTCTTC. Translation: CASRDRGHDNEQFF.

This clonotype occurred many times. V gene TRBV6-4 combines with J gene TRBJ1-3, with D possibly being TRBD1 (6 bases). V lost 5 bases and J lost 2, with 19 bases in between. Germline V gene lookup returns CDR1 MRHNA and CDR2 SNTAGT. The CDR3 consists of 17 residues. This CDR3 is CASSTGNSWRAGNTIYF. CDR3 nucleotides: TGTGCCAGCAGTACAGGGAATTCTTGGAGAGCTGGAAACACCATATATTTT.

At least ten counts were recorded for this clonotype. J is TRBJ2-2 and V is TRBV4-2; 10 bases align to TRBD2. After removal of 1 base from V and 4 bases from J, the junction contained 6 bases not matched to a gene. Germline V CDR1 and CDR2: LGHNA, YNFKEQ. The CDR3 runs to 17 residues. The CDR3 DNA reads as TGTGCCAGCAGCCAAGCGATAGCGGGGGGCTCCACCGGGGAGCTGTTTTTT. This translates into CASSQAIAGGSTGELFF.

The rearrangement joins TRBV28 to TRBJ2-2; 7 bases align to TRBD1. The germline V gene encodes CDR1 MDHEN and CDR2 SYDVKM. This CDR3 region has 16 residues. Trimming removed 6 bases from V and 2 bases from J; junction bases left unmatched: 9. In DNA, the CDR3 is TGTGCCAGCAGATCCACCGGGACAGTCAACACCGGGGAGCTGTTTTTT. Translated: CASRSTGTVNTGELFF.

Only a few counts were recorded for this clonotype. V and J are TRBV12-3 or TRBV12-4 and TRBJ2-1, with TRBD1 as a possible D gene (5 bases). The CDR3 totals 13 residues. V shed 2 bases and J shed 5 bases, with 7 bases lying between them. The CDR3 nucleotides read TGTGCCAGCAGTTTATGGGGCCACAATGAGCAGTTCTTC. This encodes CASSLWGHNEQFF.

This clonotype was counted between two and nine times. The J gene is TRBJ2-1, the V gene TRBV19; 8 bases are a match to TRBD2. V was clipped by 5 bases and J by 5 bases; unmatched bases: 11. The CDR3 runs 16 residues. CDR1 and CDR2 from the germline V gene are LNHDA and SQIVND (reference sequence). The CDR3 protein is CASSDPRTSSNNEQFF. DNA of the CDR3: TGTGCCAGTAGTGACCCCCGGACTAGCTCTAACAATGAGCAGTTCTTC.

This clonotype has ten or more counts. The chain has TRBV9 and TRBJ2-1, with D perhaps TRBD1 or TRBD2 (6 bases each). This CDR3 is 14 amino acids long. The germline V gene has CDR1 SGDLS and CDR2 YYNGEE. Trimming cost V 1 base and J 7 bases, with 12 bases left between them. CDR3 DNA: TGTGCCAGCAGCGTAAGCCGGGGGCCAAATGAGCAGTTCTTC. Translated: CASSVSRGPNEQFF.